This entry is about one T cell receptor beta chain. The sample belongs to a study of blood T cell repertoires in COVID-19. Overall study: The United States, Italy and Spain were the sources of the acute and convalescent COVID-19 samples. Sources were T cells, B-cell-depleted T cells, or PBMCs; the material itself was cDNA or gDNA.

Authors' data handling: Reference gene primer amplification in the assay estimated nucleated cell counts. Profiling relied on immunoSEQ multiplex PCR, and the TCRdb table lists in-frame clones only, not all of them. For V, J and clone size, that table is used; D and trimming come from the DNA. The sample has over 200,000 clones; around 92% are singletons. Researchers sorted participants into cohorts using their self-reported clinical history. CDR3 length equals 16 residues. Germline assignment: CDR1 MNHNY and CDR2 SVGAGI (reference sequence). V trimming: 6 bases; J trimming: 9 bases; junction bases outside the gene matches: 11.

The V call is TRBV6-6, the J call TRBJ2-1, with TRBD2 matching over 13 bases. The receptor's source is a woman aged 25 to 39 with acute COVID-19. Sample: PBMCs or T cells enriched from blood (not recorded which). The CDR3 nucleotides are TGTGCCAGCAGCACTAGCGGGGGGGCTCGTATGATTGAGCAGTTCTTC. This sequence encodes CASSTSGGARMIEQFF.